Following are 23 T cell receptor beta chains from one sample sequenced in a study of blood T cell repertoires in COVID-19. Clones were read by immunoSEQ multiplex PCR, and TCRdb kept only the in-frame ones, dropping some. The data show about 140,000 clones, about 89% seen once. Sequences were obtained from PBMCs or T cells enriched from blood (not recorded which). The receptor set was obtained from a man between 60 and 75 years old who had recovered from COVID-19.

This chain links TRBV7-9 with TRBJ1-1, with TRBD1 matching over 7 bases. Germline trimming cut 5 bases from V and 0 bases from J; bases unmatched to any gene: 3. CDR3 length equals 14 residues. Germline V gives CDR1 SEHNR, CDR2 FQNEAQ (reference sequence). CDR3 nucleotides: TGTGCCAGCAGCCAGGGGGGAGTGAACACTGAAGCTTTCTTT. This sequence encodes CASSQGGVNTEAFF.

The chain joins TRBV5-4 to TRBJ2-1; 13 bases are shared with TRBD2. Unmatched junction bases numbered 5, after V lost 3 bases and J lost 8 bases. Germline V gives CDR1 SGHNT, CDR2 YYREEE (reference sequence). The CDR3 spans 15 residues. CDR3 sequence reads: CASSWGTSGEDEQFF. The CDR3, as DNA: TGTGCCAGCAGCTGGGGGACTAGCGGGGAAGATGAGCAGTTCTTC.

This clone was counted only a few times. V is TRBV2 and J is TRBJ1-5; TRBD1 matches at 7 bases. V trimming: 6 bases; J trimming: 7 bases; junction bases outside the gene matches: 12. The CDR3 covers 15 residues. Germline assignment: CDR1 SNHLY and CDR2 FYNNEI. The CDR3 nucleotides are TGTGCCAGCAGACCCGACAGGGCGGTTGGGCAGCCCCAGCATTTT. Amino acid sequence: CASRPDRAVGQPQHF.

The chain couples TRBV7-9 to TRBJ2-7, with D unclear. The germline V gene encodes CDR1 SEHNR and CDR2 FQNEAQ (reference sequence). The CDR3 runs 12 residues. Trimming stripped 6 bases from V and 0 bases from J, with 6 bases between. CDR3 DNA sequence: TGTGCCAGCAGGACACTCTCCTACGAGCAGTACTTC. Protein sequence: CASRTLSYEQYF.

The chain combines TRBV7-3 with TRBJ2-1; 16 bases line up with TRBD2. The germline CDR1 and CDR2 sequences are SGHTA and FQGTGA. V lost 4 bases to trimming and J lost 10 bases; unmatched junction nucleotides: 1. CDR3 size: 14 residues. As DNA, the CDR3 is TGTGCCAGCAGCTCGGGACTAGCGGGAGGGGAGCAGTTCTTC. This translates into CASSSGLAGGEQFF.

A note on this clone: A read error may produce the germline difference seen at one junction end. The chain has TRBV2 and TRBJ1-2; the D is unclear. This CDR3 is 15 amino acids long. CDR1 and CDR2 (germline): SNHLY, FYNNEI. The CDR3, as DNA: TGTTCCAGCAGTGAGCGATCGTCCTTTGCTTATGACTACACCTTC. Translation: CSSSERSSFAYDYTF.

The chain links TRBV30 to TRBJ2-7; no reliable D call. CDR3 length equals 11 residues. V dropped 0 bases and J dropped 6 bases, with 6 bases sitting between them. The germline V gene encodes CDR1 GTSNPN and CDR2 SVGIG (reference sequence). For the CDR3, the DNA is TGTGCCTGGAGTGTCCTCCTCGAGCAGTACTTC. Translation gives CAWSVLLEQYF.

This chain links TRBV6-1 with TRBJ2-1; 14 positions match TRBD2. The V and J ends lost 3 bases and 8 bases, in that order; junction bases with no gene match: 15. CDR1 and CDR2 from the germline V gene are MNHNS and SASEGT. The CDR3 consists of 19 residues. The CDR3 reads CASSDLFGTSGRKRDEQFF. In DNA, the CDR3 is TGTGCCAGCAGTGATTTGTTCGGGACTAGCGGGAGAAAGCGTGATGAGCAGTTCTTC.

The chain recombines TRBV9 with TRBJ1-3, with TRBD1 identical over 10 bases. This CDR3 spans 15 amino acids. Germline-derived CDR1 and CDR2 are SGDLS and YYNGEE. V dropped 2 bases and J dropped 2; count of bases not matched to a gene: 1. The CDR3 nucleotides read TGTGCCAGCAGCGTTGGGACAGGGGCTGGAAACACCATATATTTT. Its translation is CASSVGTGAGNTIYF.

The chain employs TRBV30 and TRBJ2-5, with TRBD2 identical over 13 bases. Per the germline V gene, CDR1 is GTSNPN and CDR2 is SVGIG (reference sequence). Trimming cost V 4 bases and J 5 bases; bases outside gene matches: 4. This CDR3 region has 14 residues. The CDR3 reads CAWTATSGGETQYF. The DNA for the CDR3 is TGTGCCTGGACCGCGACTAGCGGGGGGGAGACCCAGTACTTC.

V is TRBV9 and J is TRBJ2-7; 9 nucleotides line up with TRBD2. Trimming removed 3 bases from V and 2 bases from J; junction bases left unmatched: 9. The CDR3 has 16 amino acids. Looked up from germline, CDR1 is SGDLS and CDR2 is YYNGEE. CDR3 DNA: TGTGCCAGCAGCGGTGCCTCCGGGACTAGCCCCTACGAGCAGTACTTC. Translation gives CASSGASGTSPYEQYF.

V and J are TRBV28 and TRBJ1-5; maybe TRBD1 (6 bases). V was trimmed by 8 bases and J by 3 bases, leaving 14 bases between them. This CDR3 is 14 amino acids long. The germline gives CDR1 MDHEN, CDR2 SYDVKM. The CDR3 nucleotides are TGTGCCAGCCTCAACCGGACAGCCAATCAGCCCCAGCATTTT. Translating gives CASLNRTANQPQHF.

The chain carries TRBV5-3 and TRBJ2-3; possible D gene TRBD1, 6 bases. TRBV5-3 is filed as an ORF, its function uncertain. Deletions cut 4 bases from V and 2 bases from J, with 17 bases between. This CDR3 has 16 amino acids. The CDR3 DNA sequence: TGTGCCAGAAGCCTCGTCGGGACACTTTACACAGATACGCAGTATTTT. Amino acids: CARSLVGTLYTDTQYF.

This chain links TRBV29-1 with TRBJ2-7; D uncertain. This CDR3 has 11 residues. The V end was cut by 4 bases, the J end by 4 bases, with 8 bases between. Germline V lookup: CDR1 SQVTM, CDR2 ANQGSEA. In nucleotides, the CDR3 is TGCAGCGTTGGGGCAGCTTACGAGCAGTACTTC. Translating it yields CSVGAAYEQYF.

Comments on this clone: An end of the junction does not agree with germline; a read error may underlie this. The chain's CDR3 is CASSPRDRGYNEQFF. CDR3 sequence (DNA): TGTGCCAGCTCGCCACGGGACAGGGGATACAATGAGCAGTTCTTC. V usage is TRBV18 and J usage is TRBJ2-1; 10 bases align to TRBD1. The CDR3 is 15 residues long. Germline V gene data show CDR1 as KGHSH and CDR2 as LQKENI.

The chain recombines TRBV5-4 with TRBJ2-7; TRBD2 matches at 7 bases. This CDR3 is built from 11 residues. The J segment lost 3 bases and the V segment lost 10 bases, leaving 4 bases of the junction unmatched. Germline V gene lookup returns CDR1 SGHNT and CDR2 YYREEE (reference sequence). The CDR3 region has the DNA TGTGCCCCAGGGAGGGTCTACGAGCAGTACTTC. This gives the protein CAPGRVYEQYF.

The rearrangement links TRBV6-6 to TRBJ2-1; 11 bases align to TRBD2. After removal of 5 bases from V and 6 bases from J, the junction contained 9 bases not matched to a gene. The V gene's germline CDR1 is MNHNY and CDR2 SVGAGI (reference sequence). The CDR3 is made up of 16 amino acids. CDR3 in DNA: TGTGCCAGCAGTCGAAAACTAGCGGGAGAGCGCAATGAGCAGTTCTTC. Protein product: CASSRKLAGERNEQFF.

The V gene is TRBV5-4, the J gene TRBJ1-6; the match to TRBD1 covers 11 bases. The CDR3 is 18 residues long. Trimming took 4 bases from V and 1 from J; bases not matched to a gene: 7. The V gene's germline CDR1 is SGHNT and CDR2 YYREEE (reference sequence). The CDR3 DNA reads as TGTGCCAGCAGCCCGGACAGGGGGCGAATATCCTATAATTCACCCCTCCACTTT. Its translation is CASSPDRGRISYNSPLHF.

The CDR3: CASSGRSGGAETQYF. The CDR3, as DNA: TGTGCCAGCAGCGGGCGTAGCGGGGGGGCAGAGACCCAGTACTTC. The rearrangement uses TRBV7-8 and TRBJ2-5; 11 bases map to TRBD2. This CDR3 has 15 residues. Germline V gene data show CDR1 as SGHVS and CDR2 as FQNEAQ. With 5 bases clipped from V and 4 bases from J, the junction kept 6 bases outside the gene matches.

This chain joins TRBV29-1 and TRBJ2-2; 8 nucleotides match TRBD2. Germline CDR1 and CDR2: SQVTM and ANQGSEA. The CDR3 spans 16 residues. After removal of 3 bases from V and 1 base from J, the junction contained 7 bases not matched to a gene. The CDR3 here is CSVDTTGLENTGELFF. Written as DNA, the CDR3 is TGCAGCGTTGATACGACGGGACTAGAGAACACCGGGGAGCTGTTTTTT.

The chain has TRBV7-6 and TRBJ2-1; tentative D call: TRBD1 (6 bases). V dropped 4 bases and J dropped 0 bases, with 10 bases sitting between them. Germline-derived CDR1 and CDR2 are SGHVS and FNYEAQ. This CDR3 comprises 15 residues. Here the CDR3 reads CASSSTGGSYNEQFF. In DNA, the CDR3 is TGTGCCAGCAGCTCGACAGGTGGCTCCTACAATGAGCAGTTCTTC.

This clone was recorded once. The chain recombines TRBV2 with TRBJ1-2, with a weak D call TRBD1 (6 bases). Germline CDR1 SNHLY, CDR2 FYNNEI. The CDR3 is made up of 14 amino acids. V was pared by 5 bases and J by 0 bases, with 10 bases between. CDR3 DNA: TGTGCCAGCAGTCCACAGGGATCTAACTATGGCTACACCTTC. Translating gives CASSPQGSNYGYTF.

CDR3 sequence (DNA): TGTGCCAGCAGCTTGAGTCCAGGGGATGGCTACACCTTC. It yields the protein CASSLSPGDGYTF. The chain carries TRBV5-5 and TRBJ1-2, with D possibly TRBD1 on 6 matching bases. Deletions cut 1 base from V and 6 bases from J, with 10 bases between. Germline V gene data show CDR1 as SGHKS and CDR2 as YYEKEE (reference sequence). The length of the CDR3 is 13 residues. Filled out from reference TRBV5-5 and TRBJ1-2, the complete variable domain reads DAGVTQSPTHLIKTRGQQVTLRCSPISGHKSVSWYQQVLGQGPQFIFQYYEKEERGRGNFPDRFSARQFPNYSSELNVNALLLGDSALYLCASSLSPGDGYTFGSGTRLTVV.